These 14 T cell receptor beta chains originate from one sample sequenced in a study of cytomegalovirus exposure and HLA in healthy donors. PCR employed 60 Vbeta and 13 Jbeta primers. Data came from immunoSEQ multiplex PCR; TCRdb stores just in-frame clones and leaves some out. The sample shows 75,000 to 100,000 clones, about two thirds of them seen only once. Sequencing was performed on PBMCs. Source of these receptors: a man aged 55 to 70 in good health and CMV-seronegative.

The V call is TRBV2, the J call TRBJ1-3; 7 nucleotides agree with TRBD1. V gave up 8 bases and J gave up 2 bases; unmatched junction bases: 9. The V gene's germline CDR1 is SNHLY and CDR2 FYNNEI. CDR3 length: 15 residues. The CDR3 DNA follows: TGTGCCAGCCTCAAACAGGGGTTCACTGGAAACACCATATATTTT. Translating it yields CASLKQGFTGNTIYF.

This chain uses TRBV6-5 with TRBJ2-5; D may be TRBD2 (6 bases). The germline V gene has CDR1 MNHEY and CDR2 SVGAGI. V gave up 7 bases and J gave up 2 bases, with 11 bases separating them. This CDR3 is 13 amino acids long. The DNA of the CDR3 is TGTGCCAGCACTTGGGGGGAACAAGAGACCCAGTACTTC. Amino acids: CASTWGEQETQYF.

The sample holds one count of this clone. The chain carries TRBV5-1 and TRBJ2-5; 8 bases are shared with TRBD2. Trimming at V came to 3 bases and at J to 2 bases, leaving 6 bases not matched to a gene. The CDR3 totals 15 residues. The V gene's germline CDR1 is SGHRS and CDR2 YFSETQ. CDR3 sequence reads: CASSWVSGGQETQYF. Written as DNA, the CDR3 is TGCGCCAGCAGCTGGGTCAGCGGGGGACAAGAGACCCAGTACTTC.

The chain recombines TRBV19 with TRBJ2-1; possibly TRBD2 for D (6 bases). Germline V gene lookup returns CDR1 LNHDA and CDR2 SQIVND (reference sequence). The CDR3 is 14 residues long. The V and J ends lost 5 bases and 7 bases respectively, with 15 bases between them. CDR3 nucleotides: TGTGCCAGTAGTGACGTGATCCGGGGGAATGAGCAGTTCTTC. Translating it yields CASSDVIRGNEQFF.

The chain uses TRBV9 and TRBJ1-2; no clear D. The CDR3 runs to 14 residues. The V end was cut by 2 bases, the J end by 2 bases, with 10 bases between. Germline V CDR1 and CDR2: SGDLS, YYNGEE. CDR3 DNA sequence: TGTGCCAGCAGCGTCGGTTACGGGAACTATGGCTACACCTTC. The encoded protein is CASSVGYGNYGYTF.

This clone has more than one count but fewer than ten. The genes are TRBV27 and TRBJ2-7, with 7 bases matching TRBD1. The CDR3 runs 16 residues. V was pared by 5 bases and J by 9 bases, with 19 bases of the junction left unmatched. Germline V gene data show CDR1 as MNHEY and CDR2 as SMNVEV (reference sequence). CDR3 protein: CASSTPEGQTPGGQYF. The DNA for the CDR3 is TGTGCCAGCAGTACCCCTGAGGGACAGACACCTGGGGGGCAGTACTTC.

The chain has TRBV5-4 and TRBJ2-1; 10 positions agree with TRBD1. The V segment lost 3 bases and the J segment 9 bases; nucleotides outside the gene matches: 6. The germline V gene has CDR1 SGHNT and CDR2 YYREEE (reference sequence). This CDR3 is built from 14 residues. Here the CDR3 reads CASSSGQGVGEQFF. CDR3 nucleotides: TGTGCCAGCAGCTCCGGACAGGGGGTTGGTGAGCAGTTCTTC.

The rearrangement joins TRBV2 to TRBJ2-7, with 9 bases that match TRBD1. V dropped 6 bases and J dropped 0; count of bases not matched to a gene: 3. The germline CDR1 and CDR2 sequences are SNHLY and FYNNEI. The CDR3 totals 14 residues. The CDR3 DNA reads TGTGCCAGCAGGGGGACAGGGACCTCCTACGAGCAGTACTTC. Its translation is CASRGTGTSYEQYF.

This clone was picked up a small number of times. The J gene is TRBJ2-2, the V gene TRBV15; a weak D match, TRBD1 (5 bases). CDR1 is LNHNV, CDR2 YYDKDF, per germline (reference sequence). CDR3 length equals 16 residues. Trimming removed 0 bases from V and 7 bases from J, with 15 bases in between. The DNA of the CDR3 is TGTGCCACCAGCAGAGATAGGGCAGGGCAGGGCGGGGAGCTGTTTTTT. It specifies CATSRDRAGQGGELFF.

V gene TRBV4-2 combines with J gene TRBJ2-2; TRBD2 matches at 7 bases. The CDR3 has 16 residues. CDR1 LGHNA and CDR2 YNFKEQ come from the germline V gene. The ends lost 2 bases at V and 4 bases at J; junction bases unmatched: 7. CDR3 bases: TGTGCCAGCAGCCAAAGAGGAGCGGGGAGCACCGGGGAGCTGTTTTTT. Amino acids: CASSQRGAGSTGELFF.

This clone occurred a few times. The CDR3 sequence: CASSRPGQGTGELFF. The CDR3 nucleotides read TGTGCCAGCAGTCGACCGGGACAGGGGACCGGGGAGCTGTTTTTT. The genes are TRBV6-5 and TRBJ2-2, with 10 bases that match TRBD1. The V and J ends lost 5 bases and 5 bases, in that order; junction bases with no gene match: 5. The CDR3 loop spans 15 amino acids. Germline CDR1 and CDR2: MNHEY and SVGAGI.

The gene calls are TRBV6-6 and TRBJ2-7; D may be TRBD2 (6 bases). The germline gives CDR1 MNHNY, CDR2 SVGAGI (reference sequence). CDR3 length: 12 residues. The V gene lost 10 bases and the J gene lost 2 bases, with 12 bases spanning the gap. CDR3 sequence: CATGEATYEQYF. CDR3 in DNA: TGTGCCACCGGGGAGGCCACCTACGAGCAGTACTTC.

This chain links TRBV9 with TRBJ2-5, with 9 bases lining up with TRBD2. The germline gives CDR1 SGDLS, CDR2 YYNGEE. CDR3 length: 16 residues. V was clipped by 4 bases and J by 2 bases; unmatched bases: 9. In nucleotides, the CDR3 is TGTGCCAGCAGCTTCTGGACTAGCGCTGGGCAAGAGACCCAGTACTTC. Protein product: CASSFWTSAGQETQYF.

The table lists this clone with many counts. The chain recombines TRBV6-5 with TRBJ1-4; 10 nucleotides align to TRBD1. Germline values: CDR1 MNHEY, CDR2 SVGAGI. The CDR3 totals 15 residues. V lost 6 bases to trimming and J lost 5 bases; unmatched junction nucleotides: 6. CDR3: CASRDRGQGNEKLFF. CDR3 sequence (DNA): TGTGCCAGCAGGGACAGGGGACAGGGGAATGAAAAACTGTTTTTT.